The 21 T cell receptor beta chains reported below all come from one sample, sequenced in a study of CD8+ T cells in alopecia areata. The investigators collected lesional scalp punch biopsies and peripheral blood from alopecia areata patients. cDNA serving as the sequencing template came from extracted, reverse transcribed RNA. TCRdb's table, derived via immunoSEQ multiplex PCR, lists solely in-frame clones and lacks some. Of approximately 11,000 clones detected, more than 45% appear once; the ten largest clones hold 11% to 15%. Sequenced: skin. These receptors came from a human donor with alopecia areata.

V usage is TRBV6-1 and J usage is TRBJ2-2; either TRBD1 or TRBD2 may fit D (5 bases each). Germline-derived CDR1 and CDR2 are MNHNS and SASEGT. The CDR3 is 13 amino acids. Trimming left V 6 bases short and J 4 bases short, with 9 bases between. CDR3 sequence reads: CASRKGSTGELFF. For the CDR3, the DNA is TGTGCCAGCAGAAAGGGGAGCACCGGGGAGCTGTTTTTT.

The chain links TRBV5-1 to TRBJ1-5; D is undetermined. The CDR3 is 15 amino acids. V lost 4 bases and J lost 6, with 17 bases in between. Germline V gene data show CDR1 as SGHRS and CDR2 as YFSETQ. CDR3 region: CASSPDGSVGQPQHF. The CDR3 DNA follows: TGCGCCAGCAGCCCAGACGGATCAGTAGGTCAGCCCCAGCATTTT. Using reference TRBV5-1 and TRBJ1-5 for the parts outside the CDR3, the full variable domain is KAGVTQTPRYLIKTRGQQVTLSCSPISGHRSVSWYQQTPGQGLQFLFEYFSETQRNKGNFPGRFSGRQFSNSRSEMNVSTLELGDSALYLCASSPDGSVGQPQHFGDGTRLSIL.

This clone was counted once. DNA of the CDR3: TGCGCCAGCAGCCAATCTGGGGGGCTTCCCTACGAGCAGTACTTC. This translates into CASSQSGGLPYEQYF. This chain links TRBV4-1 with TRBJ2-7, with D perhaps TRBD1 or TRBD2 (6 bases each). V lost 2 bases and J 2 bases, leaving 13 bases between the germline ends. This CDR3 spans 15 amino acids. Germline CDR1 is MGHRA and CDR2 is YSYEKL.

The rearrangement uses TRBV28 and TRBJ2-2; D remains ambiguous. Germline lookup yields CDR1 MDHEN and CDR2 SYDVKM. V lost 6 bases, J lost 8 bases, and 10 bases lay in between. The CDR3 length is 12 residues. This CDR3 reads CASSPPNGELFF. The CDR3, as DNA: TGTGCCAGCAGCCCGCCCAATGGGGAGCTGTTTTTT.

This clone was recorded once. The J gene is TRBJ2-1, the V gene TRBV7-8; D unresolved. Germline CDR1 SGHVS, CDR2 FQNEAQ. This CDR3 contains 13 residues. The ends were cut back, 2 bases at V and 5 bases at J, with 7 bases in the middle. CDR3 sequence: CASSLSPDNEQFF. As DNA, the CDR3 is TGTGCCAGCAGCTTATCCCCGGACAATGAGCAGTTCTTC. The full variable domain, with the rest looked up from reference TRBV7-8 and TRBJ2-1, is GAGVSQSPRYKVAKRGQDVALRCDPISGHVSLFWYQQALGQGPEFLTYFQNEAQLDKSGLPSDRFFAERPEGSVSTLKIQRTQQEDSAVYLCASSLSPDNEQFFGPGTRLTVL.

The chain employs TRBV6-1 and TRBJ1-1; 11 nucleotides agree with TRBD1. After removal of 2 bases from V and 4 bases from J, the junction contained 3 bases not matched to a gene. This CDR3 region has 15 residues. Germline V gene lookup returns CDR1 MNHNS and CDR2 SASEGT. The DNA of the CDR3 is TGTGCCAGCAGTGAACCCGGGACAGGGGGCACTGAAGCTTTCTTT. Translated, it gives CASSEPGTGGTEAFF.

The V call is TRBV5-4, the J call TRBJ1-2; 8 nucleotides line up with TRBD1. V trimming: 4 bases; J trimming: 0 bases; junction bases outside the gene matches: 5. The CDR3 has 15 amino acids. The germline gives CDR1 SGHNT, CDR2 YYREEE (reference sequence). CDR3 protein: CASSIDRGTNYGYTF. The DNA for the CDR3 is TGTGCCAGCAGCATCGACAGGGGCACTAACTATGGCTACACCTTC.

This clone has more than one count but fewer than ten. This same CDR3 is encoded by further DNA sequences in the sample. The chain recombines TRBV5-1 with TRBJ1-1, with a tentative D call TRBD1 (5 bases). The CDR3 is 13 amino acids. The germline gives CDR1 SGHRS, CDR2 YFSETQ. Trimming pared 2 bases from V and 5 bases from J, leaving 10 bases between. The CDR3 bases are TGCGCCAGCAGCTTAAGGGGAGGAACTGAAGCTTTCTTT. Translated: CASSLRGGTEAFF.

This clone was seen only a few times. V and J are TRBV10-3 and TRBJ1-2, with D tentatively TRBD1 (5 bases). The CDR3 has 13 residues. Per germline, CDR1 ENHRY and CDR2 SYGVKD. V was trimmed by 8 bases and J by 3 bases, leaving 13 bases between them. CDR3 sequence reads: CAIGVDRDYGYTF. The DNA of the CDR3 is TGTGCCATCGGGGTAGACAGAGACTATGGCTACACCTTC.

In its sample, this clone was seen a few times. The chain is built from TRBV27 and TRBJ1-2, with D tentatively TRBD1 (5 bases). The V and J ends lost 3 bases and 4 bases respectively, with 12 bases between them. This CDR3 is 14 amino acids long. The germline CDR1 and CDR2 sequences are MNHEY and SMNVEV (reference sequence). The chain's CDR3 is CASSLAGAGYGYTF. In DNA form, the CDR3 reads TGTGCCAGCAGTTTGGCCGGGGCCGGCTATGGCTACACCTTC.

This clone is termed medium-sized. The rearrangement joins TRBV19 to TRBJ1-6; D unclear. This CDR3 spans 15 amino acids. Germline assignment: CDR1 LNHDA and CDR2 SQIVND (reference sequence). V was clipped by 0 bases and J by 7 bases, with 10 bases between them. This CDR3 is CASSIDLLRNSPLHF. The CDR3 bases are TGTGCCAGTAGTATAGATCTATTAAGGAATTCACCCCTCCACTTT.

This clone has more than one count but fewer than ten. The chain has TRBV18 and TRBJ2-6, with TRBD1 matching 8 bases. The length of the CDR3 is 19 residues. Looked up from germline, CDR1 is KGHSH and CDR2 is LQKENI. Germline trimming cut 1 base from V and 0 bases from J; bases unmatched to any gene: 8. CDR3 sequence: CASSPRMAGGISGANVLTF. The CDR3, as DNA: TGTGCCAGCTCACCACGTATGGCAGGGGGCATCTCTGGGGCCAACGTCCTGACTTTC.

This chain links TRBV28 with TRBJ2-3; no definite D call. Germline V gene lookup returns CDR1 MDHEN and CDR2 SYDVKM. V lost 6 bases to trimming and J lost 4 bases, with 11 bases between them. CDR3 size: 13 residues. CDR3 nucleotide sequence: TGTGCCAGCAGCCGCTCCCGCGCAGATACGCAGTATTTT. Its protein is CASSRSRADTQYF.

This clone was seen only a few times. V is TRBV18 and J is TRBJ2-7, with TRBD1 as a possible D gene (6 bases). The CDR3 totals 12 residues. Germline CDR1 reads KGHSH; CDR2 reads LQKENI. Trimming removed 8 bases from V and 5 bases from J, with 13 bases in between. This CDR3 is CASTTTGHEQYF. CDR3 sequence (DNA): TGTGCCAGCACAACGACAGGCCACGAGCAGTACTTC.

The chain uses TRBV29-1 and TRBJ2-1; tentatively, D is TRBD2 (6 bases). Germline loops: CDR1 SQVTM, CDR2 ANQGSEA. The length of the CDR3 is 14 residues. CDR3 sequence (DNA): TGCAACGTGGGGGGATCTAGCTCCTACAATGAGCAGTTCTTC. This translates into CNVGGSSSYNEQFF.

This chain connects TRBV27 to TRBJ2-7; D remains unclear. This CDR3 contains 11 residues. Germline V lookup: CDR1 MNHEY, CDR2 SMNVEV (reference sequence). Trimming left V 5 bases short and J 3 bases short, with 5 bases between. This CDR3 reads CASSDLYEQYF. The CDR3 DNA reads TGTGCCAGCAGTGATCTCTACGAGCAGTACTTC.

The chain joins TRBV27 to TRBJ2-3; D perhaps matches TRBD1 (5 bases). The CDR3 loop spans 16 amino acids. The V gene's germline CDR1 is MNHEY and CDR2 SMNVEV (reference sequence). Trimming shortened V by 6 bases and J by 1 base, and 17 bases separated the two germline ends. The CDR3 protein is CASSPFRRVGTDTQYF. Here the CDR3 DNA reads TGTGCCAGCAGCCCCTTCCGCAGGGTGGGCACAGATACGCAGTATTTT.

This clone was seen a single time. The J gene is TRBJ2-3, the V gene TRBV2; 13 bases map to TRBD2. With V trimmed by 7 bases and J by 2 bases, 12 bases remained unmatched. CDR1 is SNHLY and CDR2 is FYNNEI in the germline V gene. The CDR3 runs 18 residues. The CDR3 here is CASNLRTSGSGFTDTQYF. The CDR3 nucleotides are TGTGCCAGCAATCTGAGGACTAGCGGGAGTGGGTTCACAGATACGCAGTATTTT.

This chain joins TRBV2 and TRBJ1-6, with 7 bases identical to TRBD1. Per the germline V gene, CDR1 is SNHLY and CDR2 is FYNNEI. Unmatched junction bases numbered 4, after V lost 6 bases and J lost 5 bases. The CDR3 length is 14 residues. The CDR3 here is CASRETGNNSPLHF. CDR3 DNA sequence: TGTGCCAGCAGGGAGACAGGGAATAATTCACCCCTCCACTTT.

The genes are TRBV4-2 and TRBJ1-5, with D hard to call. The CDR3 is 16 residues long. V was trimmed by 0 bases and J by 1 base, leaving 10 bases between them. Germline assignment: CDR1 LGHNA and CDR2 YNFKEQ. The CDR3, as DNA: TGTGCCAGCAGCCAAGAGGGAGAACCCAGCAATCAGCCCCAGCATTTT. Translation: CASSQEGEPSNQPQHF.

The rearrangement uses TRBV7-6 and TRBJ2-3, with D hard to call. The CDR3 has 15 residues. Trimming shortened V by 5 bases and J by 0 bases, and 12 bases separated the two germline ends. CDR1 and CDR2 from the germline V gene are SGHVS and FNYEAQ. CDR3 DNA: TGTGCCAGCAGCCCGCGGCAGCTCAGCACAGATACGCAGTATTTT. Translating gives CASSPRQLSTDTQYF.